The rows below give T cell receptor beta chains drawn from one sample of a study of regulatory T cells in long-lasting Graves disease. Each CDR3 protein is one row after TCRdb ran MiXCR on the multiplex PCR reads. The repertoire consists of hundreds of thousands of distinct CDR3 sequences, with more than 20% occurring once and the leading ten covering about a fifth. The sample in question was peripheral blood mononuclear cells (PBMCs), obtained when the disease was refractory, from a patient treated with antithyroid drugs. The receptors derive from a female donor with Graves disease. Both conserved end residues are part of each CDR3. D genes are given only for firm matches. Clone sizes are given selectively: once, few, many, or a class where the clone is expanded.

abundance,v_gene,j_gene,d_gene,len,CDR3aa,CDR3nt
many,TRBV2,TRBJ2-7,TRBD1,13,CASSRDSTYEQYF,TGTGCCAGCAGCCGGGACAGCACCTACGAGCAGTACTTC
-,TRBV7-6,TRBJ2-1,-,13,CASSLGWGNEQFF,TGTGCCAGCAGCTTAGGTTGGGGGAATGAGCAGTTCTTC
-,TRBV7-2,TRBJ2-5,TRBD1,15,CASSSDRGTTGTQYF,TGTGCCAGCAGCTCCGACAGGGGAACCACGGGGACCCAGTACTTC
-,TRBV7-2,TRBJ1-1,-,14,CASSLVLGFTEAFF,TGTGCCAGCAGCTTAGTGTTGGGGTTCACTGAAGCTTTCTTT
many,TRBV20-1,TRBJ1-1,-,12,CSARGGHTEAFF,TGCAGTGCTAGAGGGGGCCACACTGAAGCTTTCTTT
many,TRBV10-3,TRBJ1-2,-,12,CAITMDGYGYTF,TGTGCCATCACTATGGACGGCTATGGCTACACCTTC
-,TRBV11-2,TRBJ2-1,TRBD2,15,CASSLWGGSYNEQFF,TGTGCCAGCAGCTTATGGGGCGGGAGCTACAATGAGCAGTTCTTC
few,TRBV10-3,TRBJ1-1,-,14,CAITPGPSHTEAFF,TGTGCCATCACGCCGGGGCCAAGTCACACTGAAGCTTTCTTT
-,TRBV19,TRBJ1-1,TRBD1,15,CASTSSGGFNTEAFF,TGTGCCAGTACCTCGTCAGGGGGATTCAACACTGAAGCTTTCTTT
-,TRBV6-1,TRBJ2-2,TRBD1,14,CAIHRDRDTGELFF,TGTGCCATCCACCGGGACAGGGACACCGGGGAGCTGTTTTTT
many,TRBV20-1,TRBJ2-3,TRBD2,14,CSATGGRIPDTQYF,TGCAGTGCGACGGGCGGGAGAATCCCAGATACGCAGTATTTT
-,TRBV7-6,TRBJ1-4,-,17,CASSLAKIKDSVGKLFF,TGTGCCAGCAGCTTAGCGAAGATCAAGGACAGCGTTGGAAAACTGTTTTTT
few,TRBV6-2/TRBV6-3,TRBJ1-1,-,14,CASSPQDRNTEAFF,TGTGCCAGCAGTCCCCAGGACAGGAACACTGAAGCTTTCTTT
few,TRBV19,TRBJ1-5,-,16,CASRTSWQGPNQPQHF,TGTGCCAGTAGAACCTCGTGGCAGGGCCCCAATCAGCCCCAGCATTTT
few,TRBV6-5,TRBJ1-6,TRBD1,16,CASSYSSLGQNSPLHF,TGTGCCAGCAGTTACTCGAGCCTGGGACAGAATTCACCCCTCCACTTT
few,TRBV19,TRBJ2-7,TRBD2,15,CASRLAGGPSYEQYF,TGTGCCAGTAGACTAGCGGGAGGACCCTCCTACGAGCAGTACTTC
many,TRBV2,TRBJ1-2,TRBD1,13,CASSAGQNYGYSF,TGTGCCAGCAGTGCGGGACAGAACTATGGCTACTCCTTC
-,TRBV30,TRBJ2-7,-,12,CAWSEASGKPYF,TGTGCCTGGAGTGAGGCTAGTGGGAAACCGTACTTC
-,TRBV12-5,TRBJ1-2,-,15,CASGLVSGGAYGYTF,TGTGCTAGTGGTTTGGTCTCGGGGGGCGCCTATGGCTACACCTTC
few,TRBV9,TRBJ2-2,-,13,CASSVEYTGELFF,TGTGCCAGCAGCGTAGAGTACACCGGGGAGCTGTTTTTT
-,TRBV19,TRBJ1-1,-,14,CASSINSLNTEAFF,TGTGCCAGTAGTATCAACAGCCTGAACACTGAAGCTTTCTTT
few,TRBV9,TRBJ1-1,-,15,CASSAGEVLDTEAFF,TGTGCCAGCAGCGCAGGGGAGGTGCTGGACACTGAAGCTTTCTTT